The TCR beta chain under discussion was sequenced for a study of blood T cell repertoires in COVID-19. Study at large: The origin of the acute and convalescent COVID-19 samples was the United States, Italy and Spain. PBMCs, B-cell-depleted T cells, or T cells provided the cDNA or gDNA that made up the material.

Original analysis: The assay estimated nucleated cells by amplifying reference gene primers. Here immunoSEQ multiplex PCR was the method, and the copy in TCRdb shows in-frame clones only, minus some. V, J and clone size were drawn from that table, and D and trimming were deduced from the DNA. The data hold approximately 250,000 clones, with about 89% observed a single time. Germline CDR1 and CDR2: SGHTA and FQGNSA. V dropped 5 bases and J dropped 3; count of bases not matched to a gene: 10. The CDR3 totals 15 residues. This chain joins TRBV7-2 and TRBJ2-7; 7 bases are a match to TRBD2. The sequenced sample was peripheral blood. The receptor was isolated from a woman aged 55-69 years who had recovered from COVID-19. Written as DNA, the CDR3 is TGTGCCAGCAGCCCCAACGGTGGGGGGGTCTACGAGCAGTACTTC. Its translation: CASSPNGGGVYEQYF.